The 4 T cell receptor beta chains below all came from one sample that was sequenced in a study of blood T cell repertoires in COVID-19. Sequencing used immunoSEQ multiplex PCR; TCRdb keeps in-frame clones, though not all of them. The table has 80,000 to 100,000 clones, 80% seen once; the top ten hold 10%. Material: peripheral blood. The receptors originated from a woman in her seventies with acute or convalescent COVID-19.

This chain uses TRBV7-6 with TRBJ1-3; D not resolved. CDR1 SGHVS and CDR2 FNYEAQ come from the germline V gene. The CDR3 is 15 residues long. Trimming pared 1 base from V and 0 bases from J, leaving 7 bases between. The CDR3: CASSLGALSGNTIYF. The CDR3 DNA is TGTGCCAGCAGCTTAGGGGCTCTCTCTGGAAACACCATATATTTT.

This chain uses TRBV10-3 with TRBJ2-7, with 12 bases fitting TRBD1. Germline V gene sequence: CDR1 ENHRY, CDR2 SYGVKD. The trim removed 2 bases at V and 0 bases at J, leaving 2 bases unmatched. CDR3 length: 16 residues. CDR3 coding DNA: TGTGCCATCAGTGAGCCGGGACAGGGGGCCTCCTACGAGCAGTACTTC. Amino acids: CAISEPGQGASYEQYF.

CDR3 sequence: CASSTGTGSSYNEQFF. DNA for the CDR3: TGTGCCAGCAGTACCGGGACAGGGAGCTCCTACAATGAGCAGTTCTTC. The chain employs TRBV11-2 and TRBJ2-1; 9 positions match TRBD1. Trimming took 6 bases from V and 0 from J; bases not matched to a gene: 6. The CDR3 length is 16 residues. The V gene's germline CDR1 is SGHAT and CDR2 FQNNGV.

The V gene is TRBV2, the J gene TRBJ2-2; 9 nucleotides match TRBD1. Unmatched junction bases numbered 0, after V lost 3 bases and J lost 1 base. CDR3 length: 15 amino acids. The V gene's germline CDR1 is SNHLY and CDR2 FYNNEI. The CDR3 protein is CASSEGQGNTGELFF. The CDR3 DNA reads as TGTGCCAGCAGTGAGGGACAGGGGAACACCGGGGAGCTGTTTTTT.